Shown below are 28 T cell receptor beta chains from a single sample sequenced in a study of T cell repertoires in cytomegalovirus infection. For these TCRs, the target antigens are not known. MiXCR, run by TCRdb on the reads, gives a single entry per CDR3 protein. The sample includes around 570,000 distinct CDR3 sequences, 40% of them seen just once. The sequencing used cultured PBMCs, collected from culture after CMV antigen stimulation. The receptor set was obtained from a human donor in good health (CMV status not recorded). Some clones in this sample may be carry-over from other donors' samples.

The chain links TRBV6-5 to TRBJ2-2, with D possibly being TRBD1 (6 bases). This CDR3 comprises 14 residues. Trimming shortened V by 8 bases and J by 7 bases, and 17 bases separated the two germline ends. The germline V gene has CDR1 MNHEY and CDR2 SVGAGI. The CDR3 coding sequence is TGTGCCAGCCGTGAATTGGGGGCGAACGGGGAGCTGTTTTTT. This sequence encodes CASRELGANGELFF.

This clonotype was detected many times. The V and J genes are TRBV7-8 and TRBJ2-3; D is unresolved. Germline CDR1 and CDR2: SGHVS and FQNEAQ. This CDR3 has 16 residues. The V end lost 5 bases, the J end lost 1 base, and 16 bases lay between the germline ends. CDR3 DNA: TGTGCCAGCAGCCCTTCCGTCCGAGCCGGCACAGATACGCAGTATTTT. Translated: CASSPSVRAGTDTQYF.

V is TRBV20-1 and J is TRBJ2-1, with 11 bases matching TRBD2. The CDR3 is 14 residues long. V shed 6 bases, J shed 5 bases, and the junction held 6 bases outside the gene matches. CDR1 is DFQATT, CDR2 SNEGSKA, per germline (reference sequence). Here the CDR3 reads CSALTSGTHNEQFF. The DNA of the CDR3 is TGCAGTGCACTGACTAGCGGGACTCACAATGAGCAGTTCTTC.

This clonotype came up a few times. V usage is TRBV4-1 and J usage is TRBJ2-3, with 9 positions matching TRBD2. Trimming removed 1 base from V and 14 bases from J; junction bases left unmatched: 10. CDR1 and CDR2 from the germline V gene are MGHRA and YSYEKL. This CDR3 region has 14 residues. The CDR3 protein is CASSQVPAGGHLYF. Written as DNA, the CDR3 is TGCGCCAGCAGCCAAGTTCCAGCGGGGGGCCATCTGTATTTT.

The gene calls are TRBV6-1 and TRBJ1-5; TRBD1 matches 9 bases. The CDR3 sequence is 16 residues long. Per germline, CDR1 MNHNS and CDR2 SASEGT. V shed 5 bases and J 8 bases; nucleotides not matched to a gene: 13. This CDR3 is CASSQGGQGSWEPQHF. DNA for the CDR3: TGTGCCAGCAGTCAGGGGGGACAGGGATCGTGGGAGCCCCAGCATTTT.

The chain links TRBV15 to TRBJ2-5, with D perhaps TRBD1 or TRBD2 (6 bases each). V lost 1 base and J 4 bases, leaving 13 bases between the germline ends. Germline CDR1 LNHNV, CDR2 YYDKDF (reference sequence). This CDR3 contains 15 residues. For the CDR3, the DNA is TGTGCCACCAGCAGAGGGGGGGCGCAGGGAGAGACCCAGTACTTC. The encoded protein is CATSRGGAQGETQYF.

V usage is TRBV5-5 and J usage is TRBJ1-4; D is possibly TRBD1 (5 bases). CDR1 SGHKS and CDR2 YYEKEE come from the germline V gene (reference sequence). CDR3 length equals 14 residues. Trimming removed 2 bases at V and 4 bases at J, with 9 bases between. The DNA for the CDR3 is TGTGCCAGCAGCTTAAGGACAATTAATGAAAAACTGTTTTTT. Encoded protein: CASSLRTINEKLFF.

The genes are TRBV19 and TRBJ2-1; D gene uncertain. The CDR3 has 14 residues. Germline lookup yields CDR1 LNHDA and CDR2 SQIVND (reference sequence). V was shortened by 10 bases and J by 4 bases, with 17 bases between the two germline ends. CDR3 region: CATTLFLGYNEQFF. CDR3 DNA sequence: TGTGCCACCACGTTGTTTCTCGGTTACAATGAGCAGTTCTTC.

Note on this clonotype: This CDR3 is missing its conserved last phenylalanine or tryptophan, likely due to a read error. The CDR3 reads CASSPPEGPTSEAFL. DNA for the CDR3: TGTGCCAGCAGTCCCCCGGAGGGACCCACCTCTGAAGCTTTCCTT. The rearrangement joins TRBV12-3 or TRBV12-4 to TRBJ1-1; D may be TRBD1 (5 bases). V shed 5 bases and J shed 6 bases, with 19 bases lying between them. CDR3 length: 15 amino acids.

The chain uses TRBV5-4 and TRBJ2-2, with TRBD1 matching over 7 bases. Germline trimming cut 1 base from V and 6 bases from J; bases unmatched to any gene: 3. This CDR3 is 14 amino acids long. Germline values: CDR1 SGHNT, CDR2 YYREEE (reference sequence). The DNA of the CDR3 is TGTGCCAGCAGCTTGCAGGGGGTGCCCGGGGAGCTGTTTTTT. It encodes CASSLQGVPGELFF.

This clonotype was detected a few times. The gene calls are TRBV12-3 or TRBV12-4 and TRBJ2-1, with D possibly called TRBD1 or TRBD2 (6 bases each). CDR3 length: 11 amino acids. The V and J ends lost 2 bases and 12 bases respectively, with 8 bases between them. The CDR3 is CASSLSGAQFF. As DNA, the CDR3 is TGTGCCAGCAGTTTATCGGGGGCGCAGTTCTTC.

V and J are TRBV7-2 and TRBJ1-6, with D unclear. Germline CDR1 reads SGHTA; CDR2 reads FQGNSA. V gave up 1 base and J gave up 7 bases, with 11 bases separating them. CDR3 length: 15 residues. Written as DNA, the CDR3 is TGTGCCAGCAGCTTAGGGACTCCCCAAAATTCACCCCTCCACTTT. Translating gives CASSLGTPQNSPLHF.

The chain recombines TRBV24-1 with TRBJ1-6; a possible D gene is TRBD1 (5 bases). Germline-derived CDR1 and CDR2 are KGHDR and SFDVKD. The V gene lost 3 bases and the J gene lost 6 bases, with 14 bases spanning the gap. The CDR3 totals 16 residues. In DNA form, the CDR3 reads TGTGCCACCAGTGATGCCCGGGACGGGCCTAATTCACCCCTCCACTTT. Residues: CATSDARDGPNSPLHF.

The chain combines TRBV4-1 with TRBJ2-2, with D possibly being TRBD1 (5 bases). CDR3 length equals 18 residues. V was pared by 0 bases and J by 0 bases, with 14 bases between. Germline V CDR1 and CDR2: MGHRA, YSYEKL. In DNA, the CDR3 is TGCGCCAGCAGCCAAGAATCGACGACAGTATCGAACACCGGGGAGCTGTTTTTT. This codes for CASSQESTTVSNTGELFF.

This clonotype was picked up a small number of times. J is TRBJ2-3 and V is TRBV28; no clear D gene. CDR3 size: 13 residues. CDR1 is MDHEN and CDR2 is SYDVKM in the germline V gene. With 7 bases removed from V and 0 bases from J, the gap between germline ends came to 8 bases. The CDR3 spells CASNPRSTDTQYF. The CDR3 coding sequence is TGTGCCAGCAATCCCCGTAGCACAGATACGCAGTATTTT.

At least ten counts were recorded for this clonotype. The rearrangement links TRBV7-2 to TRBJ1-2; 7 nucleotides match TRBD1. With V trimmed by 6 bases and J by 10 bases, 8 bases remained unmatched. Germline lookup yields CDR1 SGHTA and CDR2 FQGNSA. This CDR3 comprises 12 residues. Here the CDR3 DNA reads TGTGCCAGCAGTCCCCGGGACAGAATCTACACCTTC. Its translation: CASSPRDRIYTF.

The CDR3 spells CASSLNQGGVGTEAFF. The CDR3 coding sequence is TGTGCCAGCAGCTTAAACCAGGGAGGAGTGGGAACTGAAGCTTTCTTT. The chain joins TRBV7-2 to TRBJ1-1, with D perhaps matching TRBD1 (5 bases). The V end was cut by 2 bases, the J end by 5 bases, with 18 bases between. CDR3 length: 16 residues. The germline CDR1 and CDR2 sequences are SGHTA and FQGNSA.

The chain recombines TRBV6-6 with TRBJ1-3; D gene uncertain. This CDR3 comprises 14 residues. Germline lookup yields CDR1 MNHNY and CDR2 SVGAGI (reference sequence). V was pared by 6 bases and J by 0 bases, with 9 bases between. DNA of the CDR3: TGTGCCAGCAGCTACGCAGACTCTGGAAACACCATATATTTT. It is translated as CASSYADSGNTIYF.

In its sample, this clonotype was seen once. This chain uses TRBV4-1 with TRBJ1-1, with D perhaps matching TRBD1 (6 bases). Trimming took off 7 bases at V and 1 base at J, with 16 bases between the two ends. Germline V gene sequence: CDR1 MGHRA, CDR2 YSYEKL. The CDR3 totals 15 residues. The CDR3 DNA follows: TGCGCCAGCAAGGGGGGTGAGAGGGGGAACACTGAAGCTTTCTTT. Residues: CASKGGERGNTEAFF.

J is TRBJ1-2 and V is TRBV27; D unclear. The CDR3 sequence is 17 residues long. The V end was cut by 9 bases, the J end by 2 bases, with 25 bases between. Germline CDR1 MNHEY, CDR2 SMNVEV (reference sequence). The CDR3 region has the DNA TGTGCCAGGGGGTCACGACGGGAACCTAAAATGAACTATGGCTACACCTTC. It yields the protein CARGSRREPKMNYGYTF.

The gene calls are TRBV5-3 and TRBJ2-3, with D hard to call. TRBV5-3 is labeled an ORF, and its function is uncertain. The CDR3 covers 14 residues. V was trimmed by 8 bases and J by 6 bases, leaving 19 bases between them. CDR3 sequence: CASSLDLVGDTQYF. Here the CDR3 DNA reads TGTGCCAGCAGCCTAGATCTTGTAGGGGATACGCAGTATTTT.

The CDR3, as DNA: TGTGCCAGCAGAGACAGCGGGGAAAGCTCCTACGAGCAGTACTTC. Its protein product is CASRDSGESSYEQYF. The genes are TRBV12-3 or TRBV12-4 and TRBJ2-7; 7 bases fit TRBD2. The CDR3 has 15 residues. V lost 6 bases, J lost 0 bases, and 8 bases stayed unmatched.

The CDR3 here is CASSFGGRGSNEQFF. CDR3 coding DNA: TGTGCCAGCAGTTTCGGTGGGAGAGGATCCAATGAGCAGTTCTTC. The rearrangement uses TRBV12-3 or TRBV12-4 and TRBJ2-1; possible D gene TRBD2, 5 bases. V lost 3 bases to trimming and J lost 6 bases, with 15 bases between them. The CDR3 totals 15 residues.

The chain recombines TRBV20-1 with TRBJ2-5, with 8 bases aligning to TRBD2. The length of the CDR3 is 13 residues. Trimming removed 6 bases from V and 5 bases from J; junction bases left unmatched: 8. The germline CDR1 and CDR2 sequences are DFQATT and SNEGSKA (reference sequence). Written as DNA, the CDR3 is TGCAGTGCGCTAAAGGGACTAGGGGAGACCCAGTACTTC. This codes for CSALKGLGETQYF.

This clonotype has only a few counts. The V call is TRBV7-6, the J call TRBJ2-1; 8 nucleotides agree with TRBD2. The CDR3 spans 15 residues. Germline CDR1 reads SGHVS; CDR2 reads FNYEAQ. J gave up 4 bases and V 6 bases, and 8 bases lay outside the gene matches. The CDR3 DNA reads TGTGCCAGCAGTCAAAGCGGGAGTGGGTACAATGAGCAGTTCTTC. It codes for CASSQSGSGYNEQFF.

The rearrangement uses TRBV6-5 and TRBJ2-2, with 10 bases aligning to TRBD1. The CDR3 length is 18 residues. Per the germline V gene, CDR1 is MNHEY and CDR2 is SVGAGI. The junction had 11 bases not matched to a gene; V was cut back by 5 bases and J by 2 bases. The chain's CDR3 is CASSPEGTGVLNTGELFF. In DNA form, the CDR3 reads TGTGCCAGCAGTCCGGAAGGGACAGGGGTTCTTAACACCGGGGAGCTGTTTTTT.

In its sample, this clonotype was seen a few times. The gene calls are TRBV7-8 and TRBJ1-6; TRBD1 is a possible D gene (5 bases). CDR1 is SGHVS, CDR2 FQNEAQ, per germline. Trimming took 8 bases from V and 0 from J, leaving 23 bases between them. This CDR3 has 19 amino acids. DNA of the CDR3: TGTGCCAGCGGAGAGAGACCGGGACGGCAGAGCTCCTATAATTCACCCCTCCACTTT. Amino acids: CASGERPGRQSSYNSPLHF.

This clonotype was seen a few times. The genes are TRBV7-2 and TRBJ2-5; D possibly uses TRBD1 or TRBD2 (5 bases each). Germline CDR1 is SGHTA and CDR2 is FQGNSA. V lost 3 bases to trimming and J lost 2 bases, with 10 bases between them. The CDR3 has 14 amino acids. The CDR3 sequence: CASSFWGNQETQYF. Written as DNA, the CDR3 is TGTGCCAGCAGCTTTTGGGGGAATCAAGAGACCCAGTACTTC.